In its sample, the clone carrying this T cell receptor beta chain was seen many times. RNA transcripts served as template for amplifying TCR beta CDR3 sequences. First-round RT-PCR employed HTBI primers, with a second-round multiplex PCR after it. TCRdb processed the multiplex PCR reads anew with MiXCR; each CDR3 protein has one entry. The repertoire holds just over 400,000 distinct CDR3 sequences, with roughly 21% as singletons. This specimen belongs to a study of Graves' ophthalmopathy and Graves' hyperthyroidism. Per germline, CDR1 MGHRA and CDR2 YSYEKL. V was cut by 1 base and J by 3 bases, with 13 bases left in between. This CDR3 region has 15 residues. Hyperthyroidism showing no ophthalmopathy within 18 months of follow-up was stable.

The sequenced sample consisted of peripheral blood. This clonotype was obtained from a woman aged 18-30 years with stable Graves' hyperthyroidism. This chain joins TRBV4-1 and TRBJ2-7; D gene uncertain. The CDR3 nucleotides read TGCGCCAGCAGCCAAGGTTCAGGAAGGGTCTACGAGCAGTACTTC. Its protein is CASSQGSGRVYEQYF.